Given below is one T cell receptor (beta chain) in context. No antigen is known for it. The data originate from a study of PD-L1 blockade in urothelial cancer. In the study overall: Samples came from 3 weeks, at the second dose, and 6 weeks into treatment. The study's findings and limits: Greater 3-week expansion of tumor-associated blood clones was recorded for durable-benefit patients.

As for time point: pretreatment peripheral blood. Patient disease was locally advanced or metastatic urothelial carcinoma. J gave up 5 bases and V 3 bases, and 8 bases lay outside the gene matches. Germline values: CDR1 SGHDT, CDR2 YYEEEE. This CDR3 region has 16 residues. Spiking each PCR with synthetic TCR analog templates was performed. The assay was immunoSEQ multiplex PCR, and TCRdb's table has in-frame clones only and misses some. The repertoire holds 95,000 to 100,000 clones, with roughly 84% as singletons. The sequence came from a man aged 55 to 70 with urothelial cancer. The V and J genes are TRBV5-6 and TRBJ2-2; 9 bases align to TRBD1. This specimen was PBMCs, taken around atezolizumab (anti-PD-L1) treatment. The CDR3 reads CASSSKGQGITGELFF. The CDR3 bases are TGTGCCAGCAGCTCAAAAGGACAGGGGATAACCGGGGAGCTGTTTTTT.